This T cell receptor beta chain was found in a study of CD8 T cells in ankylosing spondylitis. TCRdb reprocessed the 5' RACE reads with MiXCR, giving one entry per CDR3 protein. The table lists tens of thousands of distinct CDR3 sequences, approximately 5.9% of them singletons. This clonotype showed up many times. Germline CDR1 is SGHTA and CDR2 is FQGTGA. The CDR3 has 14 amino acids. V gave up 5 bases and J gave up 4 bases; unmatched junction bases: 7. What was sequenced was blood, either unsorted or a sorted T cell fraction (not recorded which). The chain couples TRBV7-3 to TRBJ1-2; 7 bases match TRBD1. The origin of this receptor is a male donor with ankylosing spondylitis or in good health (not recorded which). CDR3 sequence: CASSGTGQFYGYTF. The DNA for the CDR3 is TGTGCCAGCAGCGGAACGGGACAGTTCTATGGCTACACCTTC.